Each of the 17 T cell receptor beta chains below was sequenced from the same sample in a study of blood T cell repertoires in COVID-19. TCRdb's copy holds only in-frame clones and misses some; the assay was immunoSEQ multiplex PCR. The sample yields about 150,000 clones, around 86% seen once. Sequencing was performed on peripheral blood. The receptors stem from a woman of 80 years or more with COVID-19, enrolled during active disease.

This clone was counted between two and nine times. The V gene is TRBV5-1, the J gene TRBJ2-3; D ambiguous. This CDR3 contains 13 residues. Trimming took off 0 bases at V and 7 bases at J, with 9 bases between the two ends. The V gene's germline CDR1 is SGHRS and CDR2 YFSETQ. For the CDR3, the DNA is TGCGCCAGCAGCTTGGCCGCGGTGAATACGCAGTATTTT. This sequence encodes CASSLAAVNTQYF.

This chain connects TRBV3-1 (or the pseudogene TRBV3-2) to TRBJ2-3; tentative D call: TRBD2 (6 bases). The CDR3 has 15 amino acids. The V and J ends lost 8 bases and 0 bases respectively, with 15 bases between them. Germline CDR1 and CDR2: LGHDT and YNNKEL (reference sequence). CDR3 sequence (DNA): TGTGCCAGCTCCCCTAGCGCTTCTAGCACAGATACGCAGTATTTT. Amino acids: CASSPSASSTDTQYF.

The gene calls are TRBV3-1 (or the pseudogene TRBV3-2) and TRBJ1-6, with D possibly being TRBD1 (6 bases). The germline V and J ends were trimmed by 4 bases and 3 bases, with 7 bases remaining between them. The CDR3 extends over 14 amino acids. CDR1 and CDR2 from the germline V gene are LGHDT and YNNKEL (reference sequence). CDR3 nucleotide sequence: TGTGCCAGCAGCCTGGGACACTATAATTCACCCCTCCACTTT. Translated: CASSLGHYNSPLHF.

The rearrangement joins TRBV28 to TRBJ1-3; D remains unclear. The V gene lost 5 bases and the J gene lost 0 bases, with 11 bases spanning the gap. The germline CDR1 and CDR2 sequences are MDHEN and SYDVKM. The CDR3 length is 15 residues. The CDR3 protein is CASSPLDISGNTIYF. Written as DNA, the CDR3 is TGTGCCAGCAGTCCTCTCGACATCTCTGGAAACACCATATATTTT.

The chain joins TRBV2 to TRBJ1-2; no clear D gene. V was cut by 7 bases and J by 3 bases, with 12 bases left in between. The CDR3 is 13 amino acids. The germline V gene encodes CDR1 SNHLY and CDR2 FYNNEI. The DNA of the CDR3 is TGTGCCAGCAAGGCGGGGAGGGACTATGGCTACACCTTC. Translating it yields CASKAGRDYGYTF.

The chain recombines TRBV27 with TRBJ2-7; D unresolved. Germline V CDR1 and CDR2: MNHEY, SMNVEV (reference sequence). Trimming pared 1 base from V and 0 bases from J, leaving 4 bases between. The CDR3 has 13 residues. For the CDR3, the DNA is TGTGCCAGCAGTTTATTCTCCTCCTACGAGCAGTACTTC. It codes for CASSLFSSYEQYF.

This clone was seen a single time. This chain connects TRBV9 to TRBJ1-5, with D uncertain. The germline CDR1 and CDR2 sequences are SGDLS and YYNGEE. This CDR3 comprises 14 residues. Trimming shortened V by 3 bases and J by 0 bases, and 7 bases separated the two germline ends. CDR3 amino acids: CASSAQSSNQPQHF. For the CDR3, the DNA is TGTGCCAGCAGCGCACAGAGTAGCAATCAGCCCCAGCATTTT.

The chain uses TRBV19 and TRBJ2-7; 8 bases agree with TRBD1. The trim removed 5 bases at V and 3 bases at J, leaving 6 bases unmatched. The CDR3 has 14 amino acids. The germline V gene encodes CDR1 LNHDA and CDR2 SQIVND (reference sequence). CDR3 sequence (DNA): TGTGCCAGTAGTGTTGGACAGGGTCGCTACGAGCAGTACTTC. Translated: CASSVGQGRYEQYF.

The CDR3 is CASSTSGTDYEQYF. CDR3 DNA: TGTGCCAGCAGCACCTCCGGGACAGACTACGAGCAGTACTTC. This chain connects TRBV5-4 to TRBJ2-7; 7 nucleotides match TRBD1. The CDR3 loop spans 14 amino acids. The V gene's germline CDR1 is SGHNT and CDR2 YYREEE (reference sequence). J was trimmed by 3 bases and V by 4 bases; bases with no gene match: 7.

This clone occurred once. This chain connects TRBV5-1 to TRBJ2-7, with 11 bases matching TRBD2. Germline V gives CDR1 SGHRS, CDR2 YFSETQ. This CDR3 contains 17 residues. Germline trimming cut 2 bases from V and 0 bases from J; bases unmatched to any gene: 7. The CDR3 sequence: CASSFGLAGSSSYEQYF. The CDR3 DNA reads as TGCGCCAGCAGCTTTGGACTAGCGGGCTCGAGCTCCTACGAGCAGTACTTC. Full variable domain (missing parts from reference TRBV5-1 and TRBJ2-7): KAGVTQTPRYLIKTRGQQVTLSCSPISGHRSVSWYQQTPGQGLQFLFEYFSETQRNKGNFPGRFSGRQFSNSRSEMNVSTLELGDSALYLCASSFGLAGSSSYEQYFGPGTRLTVT.

The V and J genes are TRBV28 and TRBJ2-1; D is unresolved. Germline-derived CDR1 and CDR2 are MDHEN and SYDVKM. CDR3 size: 14 residues. V was pared by 6 bases and J by 0 bases, with 9 bases between. The CDR3 coding sequence is TGTGCCAGCAGCCGCCCGGGCTCCTACAATGAGCAGTTCTTC. It is translated as CASSRPGSYNEQFF. The complete variable domain, with remaining parts taken from reference TRBV28 and TRBJ2-1, reads DVKVTQSSRYLVKRTGEKVFLECVQDMDHENMFWYRQDPGLGLRLIYFSYDVKMKEKGDIPEGYSVSREKKERFSLILESASTNQTSMYLCASSRPGSYNEQFFGPGTRLTVL.

V and J are TRBV19 and TRBJ2-6, with 10 nucleotides matching TRBD1. The germline gives CDR1 LNHDA, CDR2 SQIVND (reference sequence). The CDR3 has 19 amino acids. Losses at the gene ends were 3 bases for V and 0 bases for J; bases not matched to a gene: 8. The CDR3 nucleotides read TGTGCCAGTAGTATTTCCCCGGGACAGGGGTTCTCTGGGGCCAACGTCCTGACTTTC. Translated, it gives CASSISPGQGFSGANVLTF.

This clone was picked up one time. The V and J genes are TRBV19 and TRBJ1-2; TRBD1 aligns across 7 bases. Germline V CDR1 and CDR2: LNHDA, SQIVND (reference sequence). The CDR3 runs to 15 residues. The V gene end was trimmed by 1 base and the J gene end by 4 bases; junction bases not matched to a gene: 6. This CDR3 reads CASSIGRQGGYGYTF. DNA of the CDR3: TGTGCCAGTAGTATAGGACGACAGGGCGGCTATGGCTACACCTTC.

The chain employs TRBV6-2 or TRBV6-3 and TRBJ2-3; D not resolved. In germline, CDR1 is MNHEY, CDR2 SVGEGT. V lost 3 bases and J lost 1, with 14 bases in between. The CDR3 has 16 residues. This CDR3 reads CASSYLSTAGTDTQYF. For the CDR3, the DNA is TGTGCCAGCAGTTATCTATCAACCGCCGGCACAGATACGCAGTATTTT.

This sequence joins TRBV7-2 and TRBJ2-7; TRBD1 matches 10 bases. Germline CDR1 and CDR2: SGHTA and FQGNSA. Trimming removed 4 bases from V and 2 bases from J; junction bases left unmatched: 2. CDR3 length: 14 amino acids. CDR3 bases: TGTGCCAGCAGCTCCGGGACAGGGGCCTACGAGCAGTACTTC. Protein: CASSSGTGAYEQYF.

This chain links TRBV28 with TRBJ1-2; no clear D gene. This CDR3 comprises 13 residues. CDR1 is MDHEN, CDR2 SYDVKM, per germline. Trimming took 1 base from V and 4 from J, leaving 7 bases between them. The CDR3 is CASSLSPSYGYTF. The CDR3 DNA reads TGTGCCAGCAGTTTATCTCCGTCCTATGGCTACACCTTC.

The chain is built from TRBV18 and TRBJ2-2; D unresolved. Trimming took off 3 bases at V and 5 bases at J, with 7 bases between the two ends. Looked up from germline, CDR1 is KGHSH and CDR2 is LQKENI. CDR3 length: 13 residues. This chain's CDR3 is CASSPLETGELFF. Written as DNA, the CDR3 is TGTGCCAGCTCACCCCTGGAGACCGGGGAGCTGTTTTTT.